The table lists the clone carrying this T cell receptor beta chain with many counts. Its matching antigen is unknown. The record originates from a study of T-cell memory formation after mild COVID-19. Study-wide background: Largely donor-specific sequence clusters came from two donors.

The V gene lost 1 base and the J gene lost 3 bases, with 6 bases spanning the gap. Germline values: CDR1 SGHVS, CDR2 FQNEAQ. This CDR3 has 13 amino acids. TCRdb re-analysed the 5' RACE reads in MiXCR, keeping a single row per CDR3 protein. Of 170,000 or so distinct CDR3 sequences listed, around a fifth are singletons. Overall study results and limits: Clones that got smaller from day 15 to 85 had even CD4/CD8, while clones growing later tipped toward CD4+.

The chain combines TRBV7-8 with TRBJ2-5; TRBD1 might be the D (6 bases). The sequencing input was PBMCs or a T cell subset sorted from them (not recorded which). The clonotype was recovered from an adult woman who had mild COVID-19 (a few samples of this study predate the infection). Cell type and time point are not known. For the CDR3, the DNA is TGTGCCAGCAGCTTAGAGGGGGAAGAGACCCAGTACTTC. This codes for CASSLEGEETQYF.